This T cell receptor (beta chain) came from a study of neurological immune-mediated disorders. At least ten counts were recorded for this clonotype. Its antigen is not known. CDR1 ENHRY and CDR2 SYGVKD come from the germline V gene. Trimming took 2 bases from V and 0 from J, leaving 13 bases between them. This CDR3 has 16 residues. A 10-nucleotide random UMI tagged transcripts in template-switch 5'RACE cDNA synthesis. A single record per CDR3 protein comes from TCRdb applying MiXCR to the 5' RACE reads. The sample yields roughly 100,000 distinct CDR3 sequences, about 3.8% seen once. Findings and limits, study-wide: The highest TCR clonal expansion occurred in HTLV-1-associated myelopathy; multiple sclerosis fell below healthy controls.

The clonotype comes from a woman under 30 with multiple sclerosis. V gene TRBV10-3 combines with J gene TRBJ1-2, with no clear D. The sequencing input was PBMCs. DNA for the CDR3: TGTGCCATCAGTGAGCCACCTATCCGGACTAACTATGGCTACACCTTC. Protein sequence: CAISEPPIRTNYGYTF.